These 5 T cell receptor beta chains were sequenced from one sample in a study of cytomegalovirus exposure and HLA in healthy donors. Researchers ran the PCR with 60 Vbeta and 13 Jbeta primers. This table comes from immunoSEQ multiplex PCR, and its TCRdb copy is limited to in-frame clones, with some not included. The table shows about 130,000 clones, with about four fifths occurring only once. The specimen was PBMCs. The receptors shown here come from a man aged 35 to 55 in good health and CMV-seronegative.

The chain recombines TRBV5-1 with TRBJ2-2; perhaps TRBD2 as D (5 bases). V dropped 2 bases and J dropped 5 bases, with 19 bases sitting between them. Germline V gene data show CDR1 as SGHRS and CDR2 as YFSETQ. There are 17 residues in the CDR3. The CDR3 DNA reads as TGCGCCAGCAGCTTACCCACTAGGGATATCGTGACCGGGGAGCTGTTTTTT. The encoded protein is CASSLPTRDIVTGELFF. The whole variable domain, remainder taken from reference TRBV5-1 and TRBJ2-2, is KAGVTQTPRYLIKTRGQQVTLSCSPISGHRSVSWYQQTPGQGLQFLFEYFSETQRNKGNFPGRFSGRQFSNSRSEMNVSTLELGDSALYLCASSLPTRDIVTGELFFGEGSRLTVL.

V gene TRBV5-1 combines with J gene TRBJ2-2, with 9 bases lining up with TRBD1. The V segment lost 1 base and the J segment 3 bases; nucleotides outside the gene matches: 7. CDR1 and CDR2 (germline): SGHRS, YFSETQ. This CDR3 spans 17 amino acids. The CDR3 DNA reads TGCGCCAGCAGCTTGCTTGGGACAGGGACATACACCGGGGAGCTGTTTTTT. Translated: CASSLLGTGTYTGELFF. Combining the CDR3 with reference TRBV5-1 and TRBJ2-2 gives the whole variable domain KAGVTQTPRYLIKTRGQQVTLSCSPISGHRSVSWYQQTPGQGLQFLFEYFSETQRNKGNFPGRFSGRQFSNSRSEMNVSTLELGDSALYLCASSLLGTGTYTGELFFGEGSRLTVL.

This clone was seen just once. The CDR3 coding sequence is TGTGCCGGCTCCTGGGGAGGCAATCAGCCCCAGCATTTT. It codes for CAGSWGGNQPQHF. The V gene is TRBV19, the J gene TRBJ1-5; D is undetermined. Trimming cost V 11 bases and J 2 bases, with 13 bases left between them. Germline V lookup: CDR1 LNHDA, CDR2 SQIVND (reference sequence). The CDR3 totals 13 residues.

This clone appeared once. V and J are TRBV9 and TRBJ1-3; TRBD1 might be the D (5 bases). CDR3 length: 15 amino acids. V lost 6 bases, J lost 0 bases, and 13 bases lay in between. Germline lookup yields CDR1 SGDLS and CDR2 YYNGEE. The CDR3 is CASNYGGTSGNTIYF. As DNA, the CDR3 is TGTGCCAGCAACTACGGGGGAACCTCTGGAAACACCATATATTTT.

This clone was counted between two and nine times. The chain carries TRBV7-9 and TRBJ2-3; 7 bases match TRBD2. Germline values: CDR1 SEHNR, CDR2 FQNEAQ (reference sequence). The CDR3 is made up of 15 amino acids. The junction had 11 bases not matched to a gene; V was cut back by 5 bases and J by 6 bases. The chain's CDR3 is CASSPGTTLTDTQYF. CDR3 in DNA: TGTGCCAGCAGCCCCGGGACTACACTGACTGATACGCAGTATTTT. Complete variable domain (other parts from reference TRBV7-9 and TRBJ2-3): DTGVSQNPRHKITKRGQNVTFRCDPISEHNRLYWYRQTLGQGPEFLTYFQNEAQLEKSRLLSDRFSAERPKGSFSTLEIQRTEQGDSAMYLCASSPGTTLTDTQYFGPGTRLTVL.